The sequence of this T cell receptor (beta chain) was determined in a study of CD4 T cells in relation to SARS-CoV-2 and coronaviruses. Study-wide results and caveats: Pre-pandemic and post-infection samples never came from the same donor.

Naive and memory CD4+ T cells came from enriched cryopreserved PBMCs. 9.4 x 10^4 or so naive or memory CD4+ cells were cultured with CEF peptides for more than nine days. Naive and memory CD4+ T cells were cultured with CEF, then survey-sequenced. Some clones are missing from TCRdb's copy, which holds only in-frame ones; the method was immunoSEQ multiplex PCR. The table includes tens of thousands of clones, 75% to 85% detected once. Worth noting for this clone: Its antigen remains unknown.

V lost 4 bases, J lost 0 bases, and 6 bases lay in between. Germline values: CDR1 KGHDR, CDR2 SFDVKD. The CDR3 has 15 residues. The chain carries TRBV24-1 and TRBJ2-6; D ambiguous. The sample taken for sequencing was memory CD4+ T cells from PBMCs, cultured in vitro. This TCR was sampled from an adult with COVID-19. The CDR3 region is CATSDPVSGANVLTF. CDR3 nucleotides: TGTGCCACCAGTGACCCAGTCTCTGGGGCCAACGTCCTGACTTTC.